Listed below are T cell receptor beta chains from one sample, sequenced in a study of blood T cell repertoires in COVID-19. The table came from immunoSEQ multiplex PCR; TCRdb's copy has only in-frame clones and leaves some out. The data contain fewer than 85,000 clones, 82% of them singletons. The specimen was peripheral blood. The receptors were sampled from a woman aged 60-75 years with acute or convalescent COVID-19. Each CDR3 is given with its conserved first and last residue. D genes are given only for firm matches. Rows may omit the clone size; those that give it use once, few, many or a size class.

d_call: NA
v_call: TRBV30
clone_size: once
j_call: TRBJ1-1
cdr3_aa: CAWRGGRGEAFF
cdr3_nt: TGTGCCTGGAGAGGGGGTCGGGGTGAAGCTTTCTTT

d_call: TRBD2
v_call: TRBV6-6
clone_size: few
j_call: TRBJ2-7
cdr3_aa: CASSPGRYEQYF
cdr3_nt: TGTGCCAGCAGCCCCGGGAGGTACGAGCAGTACTTC

d_call: TRBD1
v_call: TRBV19
clone_size: NA
j_call: TRBJ1-3
cdr3_aa: CASSIRTGKSGNTIYF
cdr3_nt: TGTGCCAGTAGTATCCGGACAGGGAAATCTGGAAACACCATATATTTT

d_call: NA
v_call: TRBV7-9
clone_size: NA
j_call: TRBJ1-6
cdr3_aa: CASRTGSYNSPLHF
cdr3_nt: TGTGCCAGCAGGACAGGCTCCTATAATTCACCCCTCCACTTT

d_call: NA
v_call: TRBV11-3
clone_size: NA
j_call: TRBJ2-1
cdr3_aa: CASSLQGSYNEQFF
cdr3_nt: TGTGCCAGCAGCTTACAGGGCTCCTACAATGAGCAGTTCTTC

d_call: NA
v_call: TRBV19
clone_size: few
j_call: TRBJ1-5
cdr3_aa: CASSLLRQPQHF
cdr3_nt: TGTGCCAGTAGTCTTCTTCGGCAGCCCCAGCATTTT

d_call: TRBD2
v_call: TRBV2
clone_size: NA
j_call: TRBJ2-7
cdr3_aa: CASSEPGTSGYEQYF
cdr3_nt: TGTGCCAGCAGTGAACCGGGGACTAGCGGGTACGAGCAGTACTTC

d_call: NA
v_call: TRBV9
clone_size: NA
j_call: TRBJ2-3
cdr3_aa: CASSWSSGASTDTQYF
cdr3_nt: TGTGCCAGCAGCTGGTCTTCGGGAGCAAGCACAGATACGCAGTATTTT

d_call: NA
v_call: TRBV5-1
clone_size: NA
j_call: TRBJ1-6
cdr3_aa: CASSLEGGVHSPLHF
cdr3_nt: TGCGCCAGCAGCTTGGAAGGAGGGGTCCATTCACCCCTCCACTTT

d_call: NA
v_call: TRBV7-9
clone_size: NA
j_call: TRBJ1-5
cdr3_aa: CASSLRGNQPQHF
cdr3_nt: TGTGCCAGCAGCCTTCGGGGCAATCAGCCCCAGCATTTT

d_call: NA
v_call: TRBV28
clone_size: once
j_call: TRBJ1-1
cdr3_aa: CASSLITGGSGAEAFF
cdr3_nt: TGTGCCAGCAGTCTAATAACGGGAGGGTCGGGGGCTGAAGCTTTCTTT

d_call: NA
v_call: TRBV5-8
clone_size: NA
j_call: TRBJ1-4
cdr3_aa: CASSQGITNEKLFF
cdr3_nt: TGTGCCAGCAGCCAGGGAATTACTAATGAAAAACTGTTTTTT

d_call: NA
v_call: TRBV6-2/TRBV6-3
clone_size: NA
j_call: TRBJ1-3
cdr3_aa: CASSTASSGNTIYF
cdr3_nt: TGTGCCAGCAGCACCGCGAGCTCTGGAAACACCATATATTTT

d_call: TRBD1
v_call: TRBV24-1
clone_size: NA
j_call: TRBJ1-2
cdr3_aa: CATSDFGTAYGYTF
cdr3_nt: TGTGCCACCAGTGATTTCGGGACAGCATATGGCTACACCTTC

d_call: NA
v_call: TRBV5-1
clone_size: NA
j_call: TRBJ1-1
cdr3_aa: CASRGRGSLNTEAFF
cdr3_nt: TGCGCCAGCAGAGGCAGGGGCTCACTGAACACTGAAGCTTTCTTT

d_call: TRBD1
v_call: TRBV16
clone_size: NA
j_call: TRBJ1-5
cdr3_aa: CASSQDRNQPQHF
cdr3_nt: TGTGCCAGCAGCCAGGACAGGAATCAGCCCCAGCATTTT

d_call: NA
v_call: TRBV28
clone_size: NA
j_call: TRBJ1-1
cdr3_aa: CASSLTLPGEAFF
cdr3_nt: TGTGCCAGCAGTTTAACCCTCCCGGGGGAAGCTTTCTTT

d_call: TRBD1
v_call: TRBV12-3/TRBV12-4
clone_size: NA
j_call: TRBJ2-1
cdr3_aa: CASSFGQDNEQFF
cdr3_nt: TGTGCCAGCAGTTTCGGACAGGACAATGAGCAGTTCTTC

d_call: TRBD1
v_call: TRBV19
clone_size: many
j_call: TRBJ2-2
cdr3_aa: CASRPTGESVTGELFF
cdr3_nt: TGTGCCAGTAGGCCGACAGGGGAGTCGGTGACCGGGGAGCTGTTTTTT

d_call: TRBD1
v_call: TRBV5-5
clone_size: once
j_call: TRBJ2-2
cdr3_aa: CASSLEGTDTGELFF
cdr3_nt: TGTGCCAGCAGCTTGGAAGGGACAGACACCGGGGAGCTGTTTTTT

d_call: TRBD2
v_call: TRBV30
clone_size: NA
j_call: TRBJ2-7
cdr3_aa: CAWLPSGSIYEQYF
cdr3_nt: TGTGCCTGGTTACCCAGCGGGAGTATCTACGAGCAGTACTTC